Shown below are 29 T cell receptor beta chains from a single sample sequenced in a study of T cells after somatic rescue of genetic block (TCRdb year 2020). The method behind the library was the immunoSEQ multiplex PCR assay. Held by TCRdb, this immuneACCESS table contains in-frame sequences only and omits some clones. Under half of the omission traces to an unresolved V gene where checked; the cause of the rest is unknown. This sample holds around 52,000 clones; more than 90% were observed only once. The ten largest clones add up to about 0.075% of the sample. The sequenced material came from peripheral blood mononuclear cells (PBMCs). These receptors were taken from a child under two years old.

This sequence joins TRBV7-2 and TRBJ2-7; 8 bases match TRBD2. The CDR3 runs 17 residues. The germline V gene encodes CDR1 SGHTA and CDR2 FQGNSA. J gave up 3 bases and V 0 bases, and 10 bases lay outside the gene matches. The CDR3 loop is CASSLALVASGFYEQYF. CDR3 in DNA: TGTGCCAGCAGCTTAGCGCTAGTGGCTAGCGGGTTCTACGAGCAGTACTTC.

This sequence joins TRBV5-6 and TRBJ2-7, with D tentatively TRBD1 (6 bases). V was trimmed by 2 bases and J by 4 bases, leaving 13 bases between them. Germline V gene sequence: CDR1 SGHDT, CDR2 YYEEEE. This CDR3 spans 14 amino acids. In nucleotides, the CDR3 is TGTGCCAGCAGCTTCGGCAGGGGAAGGTACGAGCAGTACTTC. Its protein product is CASSFGRGRYEQYF. The variable domain in full, completed from reference TRBV5-6 and TRBJ2-7, reads DAGVTQSPTHLIKTRGQQVTLRCSPKSGHDTVSWYQQALGQGPQFIFQYYEEEERQRGNFPDRFSGHQFPNYSSELNVNALLLGDSALYLCASSFGRGRYEQYFGPGTRLTVT.

The V and J genes are TRBV27 and TRBJ2-1; 8 bases agree with TRBD2. V shed 8 bases, J shed 5 bases, and the junction held 2 bases outside the gene matches. The CDR3 has 12 residues. Germline CDR1 reads MNHEY; CDR2 reads SMNVEV (reference sequence). CDR3 sequence (DNA): TGTGCCAGCGGGACTAGGAACAATGAGCAGTTCTTC. Translation: CASGTRNNEQFF.

The CDR3 DNA reads as TGTGCCACCAGCAGAAGAGCGGGAGCCGGGGAGCTGTTTTTT. Amino acid sequence: CATSRRAGAGELFF. The genes are TRBV15 and TRBJ2-2, with 8 positions matching TRBD2. This CDR3 is 14 amino acids long. Germline V gene sequence: CDR1 LNHNV, CDR2 YYDKDF (reference sequence). V dropped 2 bases and J dropped 6; count of bases not matched to a gene: 2.

V is TRBV28 and J is TRBJ1-5; maybe TRBD1 (5 bases). The CDR3 extends over 15 amino acids. The V gene lost 7 bases and the J gene lost 6 bases, with 19 bases spanning the gap. Germline CDR1 reads MDHEN; CDR2 reads SYDVKM. This CDR3 reads CASTLSGGASQPQHF. The CDR3 nucleotides are TGTGCCAGCACCCTGAGTGGAGGGGCGAGTCAGCCCCAGCATTTT. Based on the CDR3 plus reference TRBV28 and TRBJ1-5, the full variable domain is DVKVTQSSRYLVKRTGEKVFLECVQDMDHENMFWYRQDPGLGLRLIYFSYDVKMKEKGDIPEGYSVSREKKERFSLILESASTNQTSMYLCASTLSGGASQPQHFGDGTRLSIL.

The chain carries TRBV2 and TRBJ2-7; 13 bases map to TRBD2. The germline V gene encodes CDR1 SNHLY and CDR2 FYNNEI. The CDR3 is made up of 15 amino acids. After removal of 8 bases from V and 5 bases from J, the junction contained 9 bases not matched to a gene. The CDR3 here is CASLRTSGSEDEQYF. CDR3 DNA sequence: TGTGCCAGCCTTAGGACTAGCGGGAGTGAGGACGAGCAGTACTTC.

The chain links TRBV7-2 to TRBJ2-2; D not certain. Germline CDR1 is SGHTA and CDR2 is FQGNSA. The V and J ends lost 3 bases and 7 bases respectively, with 6 bases between them. The CDR3 has 12 residues. The CDR3, as DNA: TGTGCCAGCAGCTTTGAAATCGGGGAGCTGTTTTTT. Translating gives CASSFEIGELFF.

The chain combines TRBV4-1 with TRBJ2-4; 8 nucleotides align to TRBD2. The CDR3 length is 16 residues. Per the germline V gene, CDR1 is MGHRA and CDR2 is YSYEKL. Trimming removed 0 bases from V and 1 base from J; junction bases left unmatched: 2. The CDR3: CASSQDGGGAKNIQYF. DNA of the CDR3: TGCGCCAGCAGCCAAGACGGCGGGGGGGCCAAAAACATTCAGTACTTC.

Only one count was recorded for this clone. J is TRBJ2-1 and V is TRBV7-6; D uncertain. Deletions cut 7 bases from V and 3 bases from J, with 4 bases between. This CDR3 region has 11 residues. CDR1 is SGHVS, CDR2 FNYEAQ, per germline. CDR3 DNA sequence: TGTGCCAGCACCAGCTACAATGAGCAGTTCTTC. It encodes CASTSYNEQFF.

The genes are TRBV11-2 and TRBJ1-1; a weak D match, TRBD1 (6 bases). The CDR3 has 11 amino acids. The V and J ends lost 3 bases and 11 bases respectively, with 10 bases between them. From germline, CDR1 is SGHAT and CDR2 FQNNGV. CDR3 coding DNA: TGTGCCAGCAGCTTCCAGGGGATGGCTTTCTTT. Its translation is CASSFQGMAFF.

This chain uses TRBV6-1 with TRBJ2-3; D may be TRBD2 (6 bases). Germline CDR1 is MNHNS and CDR2 is SASEGT. The germline V and J ends were trimmed by 6 bases and 4 bases, with 11 bases remaining between them. The length of the CDR3 is 13 residues. The CDR3 is CASRRDNADTQYF. Here the CDR3 DNA reads TGTGCCAGCAGGCGGGATAATGCAGATACGCAGTATTTT.

The chain carries TRBV9 and TRBJ2-4, with D tentatively TRBD1 or TRBD2 (5 bases each). The CDR3 has 15 amino acids. Germline values: CDR1 SGDLS, CDR2 YYNGEE. V was clipped by 0 bases and J by 1 base, with 8 bases between them. CDR3 loop: CASSVEWGAKNIQYF. The CDR3 DNA sequence: TGTGCCAGCAGCGTAGAGTGGGGGGCCAAAAACATTCAGTACTTC.

This chain connects TRBV2 to TRBJ1-3, with D unclear. Trimming took off 3 bases at V and 4 bases at J, with 13 bases between the two ends. The length of the CDR3 is 15 residues. Germline V gene sequence: CDR1 SNHLY, CDR2 FYNNEI. As DNA, the CDR3 is TGTGCCAGCAGTGATATTACAGATACGGGAAACACCATATATTTT. Translating gives CASSDITDTGNTIYF.

The chain employs TRBV15 and TRBJ1-4; 11 bases agree with TRBD1. The CDR3 covers 17 residues. V was pared by 3 bases and J by 7 bases, with 10 bases of the junction left unmatched. From germline, CDR1 is LNHNV and CDR2 YYDKDF (reference sequence). The CDR3 nucleotides are TGTGCCACCAGCAGGTTTAGGACAGGGGGCAAGGGTGAAAAACTGTTTTTT. Its translation: CATSRFRTGGKGEKLFF.

The chain employs TRBV4-1 and TRBJ2-5; D perhaps matches TRBD2 (5 bases). The V gene lost 2 bases and the J gene lost 6 bases, with 13 bases spanning the gap. The CDR3 extends over 14 amino acids. Germline CDR1 is MGHRA and CDR2 is YSYEKL. The chain's CDR3 is CASSQTRTQKTQYF. CDR3 DNA sequence: TGCGCCAGCAGCCAAACCCGGACTCAGAAGACCCAGTACTTC.

The J gene is TRBJ2-1, the V gene TRBV6-5; perhaps TRBD2 as D (5 bases). Trimming took 6 bases from V and 4 from J, leaving 16 bases between them. Germline loops: CDR1 MNHEY, CDR2 SVGAGI. The CDR3 spans 15 residues. The CDR3 reads CASRTRREPYNEQFF. The CDR3 DNA reads TGTGCCAGCAGAACCCGACGGGAACCATACAATGAGCAGTTCTTC.

A word on this clone: Additional DNA sequences in this sample encode the identical CDR3. The rearrangement joins TRBV7-2 to TRBJ2-5; 12 positions agree with TRBD2. V was clipped by 3 bases and J by 4 bases; unmatched bases: 0. The CDR3 is 14 residues long. Germline V gives CDR1 SGHTA, CDR2 FQGNSA. CDR3 nucleotides: TGTGCCAGCAGCTTGGGACTAGCGGGAGAGACCCAGTACTTC. It specifies CASSLGLAGETQYF. Full variable domain (missing parts from reference TRBV7-2 and TRBJ2-5): GAGVSQSPSNKVTEKGKDVELRCDPISGHTALYWYRQSLGQGLEFLIYFQGNSAPDKSGLPSDRFSAERTGGSVSTLTIQRTQQEDSAVYLCASSLGLAGETQYFGPGTRLLVL.

This rearrangement joins TRBV7-2 to TRBJ1-1; D may be TRBD1 (6 bases). The CDR3 totals 14 residues. From germline, CDR1 is SGHTA and CDR2 FQGNSA. V was shortened by 6 bases and J by 4 bases, with 15 bases between the two germline ends. For the CDR3, the DNA is TGTGCCAGCAGGACCACAGGGCTTTTCACTGAAGCTTTCTTT. Its translation: CASRTTGLFTEAFF.

This chain links TRBV5-1 with TRBJ2-1, with 7 bases lining up with TRBD1. J gave up 2 bases and V 0 bases, and 2 bases lay outside the gene matches. The germline V gene encodes CDR1 SGHRS and CDR2 YFSETQ. CDR3 length: 15 amino acids. This chain's CDR3 is CASSLGGTAYNEQFF. In DNA form, the CDR3 reads TGCGCCAGCAGCTTGGGGGGGACAGCCTACAATGAGCAGTTCTTC.

This clone has only a few counts. The chain recombines TRBV5-1 with TRBJ1-2; D unclear. The CDR3 totals 14 residues. Germline V gene lookup returns CDR1 SGHRS and CDR2 YFSETQ. Trimming stripped 1 base from V and 0 bases from J, with 7 bases between. The CDR3 bases are TGCGCCAGCAGCTTGAGCGCCACTAACTATGGCTACACCTTC. Protein: CASSLSATNYGYTF.

The chain links TRBV23-1 to TRBJ1-1; perhaps TRBD1 as D (5 bases). TRBV23-1 is treated as an ORF (open reading frame) with a function not yet certain. The V gene lost 2 bases and the J gene lost 2 bases, with 15 bases spanning the gap. The CDR3 has 16 amino acids. The CDR3 coding sequence is TGCGCCAGCAGTCAAATCCCAGGCAGGGCCAACACTGAAGCTTTCTTT. As protein: CASSQIPGRANTEAFF.

V is TRBV7-8 and J is TRBJ1-6; 7 bases map to TRBD1. J was trimmed by 6 bases and V by 1 base; bases with no gene match: 6. The CDR3 length is 16 residues. Germline loops: CDR1 SGHVS, CDR2 FQNEAQ. The CDR3 DNA follows: TGTGCCAGCAGCTTAGAACGGACAGGCGTTAATTCACCCCTCCACTTT. This gives the protein CASSLERTGVNSPLHF.

V is TRBV10-1 and J is TRBJ2-7; D is unresolved. The CDR3 contains 12 residues. V shed 6 bases and J shed 0 bases, with 6 bases lying between them. The germline gives CDR1 WNHNN, CDR2 SYGVQD (reference sequence). CDR3 region: CASRESSYEQYF. The CDR3 nucleotides are TGCGCCAGCAGGGAAAGCTCCTACGAGCAGTACTTC.

This sequence joins TRBV7-3 and TRBJ2-3, with 9 bases identical to TRBD2. Germline V lookup: CDR1 SGHTA, CDR2 FQGTGA. The V gene end was trimmed by 2 bases and the J gene end by 3 bases; junction bases not matched to a gene: 6. The CDR3 sequence is 16 residues long. CDR3 sequence reads: CASSLSAGGGTDTQYF. CDR3 bases: TGTGCCAGCAGCTTATCAGCGGGAGGTGGGACAGATACGCAGTATTTT.

This clone was seen just once. The J gene is TRBJ1-5, the V gene TRBV19, with 10 bases aligning to TRBD1. Germline V CDR1 and CDR2: LNHDA, SQIVND (reference sequence). The CDR3 has 16 amino acids. V lost 4 bases, J lost 8 bases, and 11 bases stayed unmatched. The CDR3 DNA sequence: TGTGCCAGTAGTACCCTGACAGGGGGCAGGGTTGAGCCCCAGCATTTT. The encoded protein is CASSTLTGGRVEPQHF.

The J gene is TRBJ1-1, the V gene TRBV27; D not certain. This CDR3 is 13 amino acids long. Germline V gene lookup returns CDR1 MNHEY and CDR2 SMNVEV (reference sequence). Trimming left V 4 bases short and J 4 bases short, with 10 bases between. CDR3 DNA sequence: TGTGCCAGCAGTTCCGGAGGAAGCACTGAAGCTTTCTTT. Protein: CASSSGGSTEAFF.

The chain joins TRBV2 to TRBJ1-4, with D unclear. This CDR3 is 11 amino acids long. Germline V gene lookup returns CDR1 SNHLY and CDR2 FYNNEI. V lost 5 bases, J lost 8 bases, and 6 bases lay in between. The CDR3 sequence: CASSRREKLFF. CDR3 nucleotide sequence: TGTGCCAGCAGTAGGAGGGAAAAACTGTTTTTT.

The gene calls are TRBV28 and TRBJ2-2; 13 nucleotides agree with TRBD2. The CDR3 covers 18 residues. Germline-derived CDR1 and CDR2 are MDHEN and SYDVKM. V lost 6 bases to trimming and J lost 2 bases; unmatched junction nucleotides: 9. The DNA of the CDR3 is TGTGCCAGCAGCCCTACCGGGACTAGCGGGACCAACACCGGGGAGCTGTTTTTT. Residues: CASSPTGTSGTNTGELFF.

This rearrangement joins TRBV4-3 to TRBJ2-7; tentative D call: TRBD2 (5 bases). This CDR3 comprises 18 residues. With 4 bases removed from V and 2 bases from J, the gap between germline ends came to 24 bases. Germline values: CDR1 LGHNA, CDR2 YSLEER. CDR3 DNA: TGCGCCAGCAGCCGTGGGGTGCCTAGAGGGAGCAAGACCTACGAGCAGTACTTC. It codes for CASSRGVPRGSKTYEQYF.